A selection of T cell receptor beta chains follows, all from one sample in a study of CD8 T cells in ankylosing spondylitis. TCRdb itself ran the 5' RACE reads through MiXCR, one entry per CDR3 protein. Among about 300,000 distinct CDR3 sequences, roughly 20% were seen once, and the ten largest hold about 3.5%. The sample comprised blood, either unsorted or a sorted T cell fraction (not recorded which). Receptors were obtained from a female donor with ankylosing spondylitis or in good health (not recorded which). Each CDR3 is given with its conserved first and last residue. Fields, in order: V gene, D gene, clone size, J gene, CDR3 protein, CDR3 DNA. D genes are given only for firm matches. Not every row has a clone size; where given, it reads once, few, many or a size class.

TRBV20-1	.	many	TRBJ2-7	CSASAGTPPLEQYF	TGCAGTGCTAGCGCCGGGACTCCACCGCTCGAGCAGTACTTC
TRBV9	.	.	TRBJ2-1	CASSGTGHHNEQFF	TGTGCCAGCAGCGGGACCGGGCACCACAATGAGCAGTTCTTC
TRBV9	.	.	TRBJ1-6	CASSVVGRNSPLHF	TGTGCCAGCAGCGTAGTCGGACGAAATTCACCCCTCCACTTT
TRBV20-1	.	many	TRBJ1-2	CSARWTAHGYTF	TGCAGTGCTAGGTGGACAGCCCATGGCTACACCTTC
TRBV12-3/TRBV12-4	.	many	TRBJ2-6	CATTGQGLNSGANVLTF	TGTGCCACCACGGGGCAGGGCCTTAACTCTGGGGCCAACGTCCTGACTTTC
TRBV2	.	few	TRBJ1-3	CASSDAGFSGNTIYF	TGTGCCAGCAGTGACGCGGGTTTTTCTGGAAACACCATATATTTT
TRBV30	.	.	TRBJ2-3	CAWVPRWGDTQYF	TGTGCCTGGGTCCCGCGGTGGGGAGATACGCAGTATTTT
TRBV12-3/TRBV12-4	.	few	TRBJ1-6	CASSLGTPRGNSPLHF	TGTGCCAGCAGTTTAGGGACTCCGAGGGGAAATTCACCCCTCCACTTT
TRBV29-1	.	few	TRBJ2-3	CSVVGRRLADTQYF	TGCAGCGTTGTTGGACGGAGGCTAGCAGATACGCAGTATTTT
TRBV7-2	.	.	TRBJ1-2	CASSRGRLNYGYTF	TGTGCCAGCAGCCGAGGGCGGCTTAACTATGGCTACACCTTC
TRBV12-3/TRBV12-4	.	.	TRBJ2-1	CASSLRRGIYSSYNEQFF	TGTGCCAGCAGCCTGAGGAGGGGGATTTATAGCTCCTACAATGAGCAGTTCTTC
TRBV20-1	TRBD2	many	TRBJ2-3	CSARGGRTADTQYF	TGCAGTGCTAGAGGCGGGAGGACGGCAGATACGCAGTATTTT
TRBV15	.	many	TRBJ1-1	CATSSRRGGDAEAFF	TGTGCCACCAGCTCCCGGCGGGGTGGGGACGCTGAAGCTTTCTTT
TRBV29-1	.	many	TRBJ2-3	CSVARGSGDTQYF	TGCAGCGTTGCTCGGGGGTCGGGGGATACGCAGTATTTT
TRBV4-3	.	few	TRBJ1-1	CASSSHGAVSNTEAFF	TGCGCCAGCAGCTCCCACGGGGCAGTCTCGAACACTGAAGCTTTCTTT
TRBV7-2	TRBD2	.	TRBJ2-7	CASSLGGLAAISYEQYF	TGTGCCAGCAGCTTAGGGGGACTAGCGGCAATCTCCTACGAGCAGTACTTC
TRBV5-1	TRBD1	many	TRBJ2-7	CASSLGQLYEQYF	TGTGCCAGCAGCTTGGGACAGCTATACGAGCAGTACTTC
TRBV15	TRBD2	few	TRBJ2-7	CATSRDETSGREPYEQYF	TGTGCCACCAGCAGAGACGAGACTAGCGGGAGGGAACCCTACGAGCAGTACTTC
TRBV5-1	.	few	TRBJ2-3	CASSPDQGRATDTQYF	TGCGCCAGCAGCCCGGACCAGGGGAGGGCCACAGATACGCAGTATTTT
TRBV20-1	TRBD1	.	TRBJ1-4	CSARRRTGLSSELFF	TGCAGTGCTAGGAGGAGGACAGGGTTATCGTCGGAACTGTTTTTT
TRBV6-5	.	many	TRBJ1-5	CASSFTYNQPQHF	TGTGCCAGCAGTTTCACATACAATCAGCCCCAGCATTTT
TRBV7-2	.	.	TRBJ2-1	CASSRTWARDEQFF	TGTGCCAGCAGCCGAACCTGGGCTAGGGATGAGCAGTTCTTC
TRBV7-2	.	.	TRBJ2-7	CASSLRAGVYEQYF	TGTGCCAGCAGCCTCCGAGCGGGTGTTTACGAGCAGTACTTC
TRBV6-2/TRBV6-3	TRBD2	.	TRBJ2-1	CASSHRREGPSYNEQFF	TGTGCCAGCAGTCATCGAAGGGAGGGACCCTCCTACAATGAGCAGTTCTTC
TRBV6-2/TRBV6-3	.	few	TRBJ2-1	CASSWNRANEQFF	TGTGCCAGCAGTTGGAACAGGGCAAATGAGCAGTTCTTC
TRBV7-2	TRBD2	few	TRBJ2-1	CASSLEIREAKFF	TGTGCCAGCAGCTTAGAAATTCGGGAGGCGAAGTTCTTC
TRBV6-5	.	.	TRBJ1-6	CASKRGNSPLHF	TGTGCCAGCAAGAGGGGGAATTCACCCCTCCACTTT
TRBV28	.	.	TRBJ2-1	CASSTTGVHNEQFF	TGTGCCAGCAGCACTACAGGTGTTCACAATGAGCAGTTCTTC
TRBV12-3/TRBV12-4	.	many	TRBJ1-1	CASRAANTEAFF	TGTGCCAGCAGAGCAGCGAACACTGAAGCTTTCTTT
TRBV27	.	.	TRBJ2-7	CASSLIGSGEQYF	TGTGCCAGCAGTTTAATAGGTAGTGGCGAGCAGTACTTC
TRBV6-1	.	.	TRBJ1-5	CATEPAAVFNQPQHF	TGTGCTACGGAGCCAGCAGCGGTATTCAATCAGCCCCAGCATTTT
TRBV7-2	.	.	TRBJ1-5	CASRLNRTVNQPQHF	TGTGCCAGCAGACTCAACAGGACGGTCAATCAGCCCCAGCATTTT
TRBV4-2	.	.	TRBJ2-7	CASSQAVRTRAYEQYF	TGTGCCAGCAGCCAAGCGGTCAGGACCAGAGCCTACGAGCAGTACTTC
TRBV11-2	.	.	TRBJ2-7	CASSRTREYEQYF	TGTGCCAGCTCCCGGACGAGGGAGTACGAGCAGTACTTC
TRBV2	.	.	TRBJ2-2	CASSVLGVNTGELFF	TGTGCCAGCAGTGTTTTGGGGGTTAACACCGGGGAGCTGTTTTTT
TRBV5-1	.	few	TRBJ2-3	CASSLDRALDTDTQYF	TGCGCCAGCAGCTTGGATCGGGCGTTAGATACAGATACGCAGTATTTT
TRBV7-8	TRBD1	.	TRBJ2-6	CASSLVGQGAGANVLTF	TGTGCCAGCAGCTTAGTAGGACAGGGAGCAGGGGCCAACGTCCTGACTTTC
TRBV20-1	TRBD1	.	TRBJ2-7	CSATDRAPYEQYF	TGCAGTGCCACGGACAGGGCCCCCTACGAGCAGTACTTC
TRBV19	TRBD1	few	TRBJ2-2	CASSFRDRGGGELFF	TGTGCCAGTAGTTTCCGGGACAGGGGCGGCGGGGAGCTGTTTTTT
TRBV20-1	TRBD2	once	TRBJ2-3	CSARKTLQLALSSGRSTDTQYF	TGCAGTGCTAGAAAAACCCTACAGTTAGCGCTTTCGAGCGGGAGAAGCACAGATACGCAGTATTTT
TRBV12-3/TRBV12-4	.	.	TRBJ2-7	CASSLVRIEQYF	TGTGCCAGCAGTTTAGTCCGGATTGAGCAGTACTTC
TRBV5-1	TRBD1	.	TRBJ2-5	CASSSGTGAETQYF	TGCGCCAGCAGTTCCGGGACAGGGGCCGAGACCCAGTACTTC
TRBV29-1	.	.	TRBJ2-7	CSVGSAQSYEQYF	TGCAGCGTCGGAAGCGCTCAATCCTACGAGCAGTACTTC
TRBV12-3/TRBV12-4	.	many	TRBJ1-2	CASSASPARGYTF	TGTGCCAGCAGTGCGTCTCCCGCTCGTGGCTACACCTTC
TRBV20-1	.	few	TRBJ2-4	CSARGQETSVQYF	TGCAGTGCTAGAGGCCAAGAAACATCAGTTCAGTACTTC
TRBV7-8	.	many	TRBJ1-3	CASSLGTGSTGNTIYF	TGTGCCAGCAGCTTAGGAACAGGGAGTACTGGAAACACCATATATTTT
TRBV12-3/TRBV12-4	.	few	TRBJ2-7	CASSLAIGTYEQYF	TGTGCCAGCAGTTTAGCCATAGGGACCTACGAGCAGTACTTC